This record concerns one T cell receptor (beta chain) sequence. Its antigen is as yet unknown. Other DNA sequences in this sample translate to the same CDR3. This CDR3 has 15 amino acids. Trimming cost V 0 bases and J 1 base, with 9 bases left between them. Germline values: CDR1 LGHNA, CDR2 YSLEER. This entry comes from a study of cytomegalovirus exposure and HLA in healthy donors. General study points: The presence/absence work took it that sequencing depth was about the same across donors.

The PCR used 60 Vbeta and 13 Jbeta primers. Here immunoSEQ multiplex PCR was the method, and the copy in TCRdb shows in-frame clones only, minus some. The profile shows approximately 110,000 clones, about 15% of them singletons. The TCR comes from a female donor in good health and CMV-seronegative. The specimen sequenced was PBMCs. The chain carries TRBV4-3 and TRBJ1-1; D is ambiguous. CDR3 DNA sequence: TGCGCCAGCAGCCAAGATAGGCGGGGGAACACTGAAGCTTTCTTT. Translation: CASSQDRRGNTEAFF.